This is a list of T cell receptor beta chains from one sample in a study of T cells in Graves' hyperthyroidism and ophthalmopathy. TCRdb reanalysed the multiplex PCR reads using MiXCR and keeps one entry per CDR3 protein. The data hold 380,000 or so distinct CDR3 sequences, with approximately 15% observed a single time. Source material: blood. The receptors here all came from a woman aged 25 to 45 with Graves' hyperthyroidism. The CDR3 runs from the conserved cysteine through the conserved F or W. D genes are given only for firm matches. Not all rows give a size; the values are once, few, many and, for expanded clones, a class.

j_call | clone_size | v_call | d_call | cdr3_aa | cdr3_nt
TRBJ2-1 | few | TRBV29-1 | TRBD1 | CSVDQGAGGSYNEQFF | TGCAGCGTTGACCAGGGGGCTGGGGGTTCCTACAATGAGCAGTTCTTC
TRBJ2-2 | - | TRBV20-1 | - | CSAPRTTGELFF | TGCAGTGCTCCCAGGACTACCGGGGAGCTGTTTTTT
TRBJ2-4 | - | TRBV6-1 | - | CASSSRGADLAKNIQYF | TGTGCCAGCAGTTCCCGGGGGGCCGACTTGGCCAAAAACATTCAGTACTTC
TRBJ1-1 | many | TRBV12-3/TRBV12-4 | - | CASSRILKQGFANTEAFF | TGTGCCAGCAGCCGAATCCTCAAACAGGGTTTCGCGAACACTGAAGCTTTCTTT
TRBJ1-2 | - | TRBV12-3/TRBV12-4 | - | CASSLDAEGYTF | TGTGCCAGCAGTTTAGACGCAGAAGGCTACACCTTC
TRBJ2-1 | - | TRBV7-2 | - | CAGSSNPRTGSRYNEQFF | TGTGCCGGCAGCTCCAACCCTCGGACGGGATCACGATACAATGAGCAGTTCTTC
TRBJ2-7 | many | TRBV6-1 | - | CASSDKRTGEQYF | TGTGCCAGCAGTGATAAGCGTACAGGGGAGCAGTACTTC
TRBJ1-1 | - | TRBV15 | - | CATSTSGGVAFF | TGTGCCACCAGCACCTCGGGGGGAGTAGCTTTCTTT
TRBJ1-2 | few | TRBV4-3 | - | CASSQDMGWAGYTF | TGCGCCAGCAGCCAAGATATGGGGTGGGCTGGCTACACCTTC
TRBJ2-2 | - | TRBV18 | - | CASSPPNRVSTGELFF | TGTGCCAGCTCACCACCCAACAGGGTGAGCACCGGGGAGCTGTTTTTT
TRBJ2-5 | many | TRBV11-1 | - | CASSPKDSRGVWTQYF | TGTGCCAGCAGCCCGAAGGACTCCCGTGGGGTATGGACCCAGTACTTC
TRBJ1-5 | many | TRBV24-1 | TRBD1 | CATSDHGTGNQPQHF | TGTGCCACCAGTGATCACGGGACAGGGAATCAGCCCCAGCATTTT
TRBJ1-5 | - | TRBV28 | - | CASSSSRGRFNRPQHF | TGTGCCAGCAGTTCATCTCGCGGCAGGTTTAACCGGCCCCAGCATTTT
TRBJ2-7 | - | TRBV12-3/TRBV12-4 | TRBD1 | CASSTPTDRVESYEQYF | TGTGCCAGCAGTACGCCGACGGACAGGGTAGAATCCTACGAGCAGTACTTC
TRBJ2-6 | - | TRBV19 | - | CASSDVLGTMSSGANVLTF | TGTGCCAGTAGTGATGTACTTGGGACGATGAGCTCTGGGGCCAACGTCCTGACTTTC
TRBJ2-7 | many | TRBV5-6 | TRBD2 | CASSDLQGSGRSYEQYF | TGTGCCAGCAGCGACCTTCAGGGGAGCGGGAGGTCCTACGAGCAGTACTTC
TRBJ1-5 | few | TRBV4-1 | - | CASSQLPGGGNQPQHF | TGCGCCAGCAGCCAACTCCCTGGAGGGGGCAATCAGCCCCAGCATTTT
TRBJ2-5 | many | TRBV20-1 | TRBD2 | CSAPWEGGETQYF | TGCAGTGCCCCATGGGAGGGAGGGGAGACCCAGTACTTC
TRBJ2-3 | few | TRBV7-2 | - | CASSPGSKADTQYF | TGTGCCAGCAGCCCCGGTAGTAAGGCAGATACGCAGTATTTT
TRBJ1-1 | many | TRBV29-1 | TRBD1 | CSVADRVLTEAFF | TGCAGCGTTGCGGACAGGGTTCTTACTGAAGCTTTCTTT
TRBJ2-1 | many | TRBV7-2 | - | CASSSDLIWQFF | TGTGCCAGCAGCTCCGATTTAATATGGCAGTTCTTC
TRBJ1-3 | many | TRBV12-3/TRBV12-4 | - | CASRSDTARNTIYF | TGTGCCAGCAGGTCAGACACTGCGCGAAACACCATATATTTT
TRBJ2-3 | few | TRBV9 | - | CASRNTRDVTDTQYF | TGTGCCAGCAGGAACACTCGAGATGTCACAGATACGCAGTATTTT
TRBJ2-7 | few | TRBV3-1 | - | CASSQVFGYEQYF | TGTGCCAGCAGCCAAGTTTTTGGCTACGAGCAGTACTTC
TRBJ1-4 | - | TRBV18 | TRBD1 | CTSSPTGQGVEKLFF | TGTACCAGCTCACCAACAGGACAGGGGGTTGAAAAACTGTTTTTT
TRBJ2-7 | many | TRBV28 | - | CASSLSDRDYEQYF | TGTGCCAGCAGCCTCTCGGACAGAGACTACGAGCAGTACTTC
TRBJ2-7 | - | TRBV10-3 | - | CAISESKRYEQYF | TGTGCCATCAGTGAGTCGAAACGCTACGAGCAGTACTTC
TRBJ1-1 | few | TRBV20-1 | - | CSARGKVSTEAFF | TGCAGTGCTAGAGGAAAGGTCTCCACTGAAGCTTTCTTT